These 11 T cell receptor beta chains were all obtained from the same sample, sequenced in a study of beta chain features in type 1 diabetes. Investigators reverse transcribed all isolated RNA, so they sequenced expressed TCRB transcripts. TCRdb's copy holds only in-frame clones and misses some; the assay was immunoSEQ multiplex PCR. The repertoire holds around 300,000 clones, 7% to 9% seen once, with 1% in the top ten. The sample taken for sequencing was central memory CD4+ T cells from blood. The receptor source for this set is a woman aged 18-29 years in good health.

This clone was counted at least ten times. The CDR3 sequence is CASSLGAQGTNEKLFF. The CDR3 coding sequence is TGTGCCAGCAGCTTGGGGGCACAGGGGACTAATGAAAAACTGTTTTTT. This chain joins TRBV5-6 and TRBJ1-4; 7 bases align to TRBD1. The V segment lost 0 bases and the J segment 2 bases; nucleotides outside the gene matches: 4. The CDR3 totals 16 residues. Germline V gene data show CDR1 as SGHDT and CDR2 as YYEEEE.

This clone was seen a handful of times. The rearrangement links TRBV6-5 to TRBJ1-2, with no clear D. The CDR3 has 13 residues. V lost 2 bases, J lost 3 bases, and 7 bases lay in between. In germline, CDR1 is MNHEY, CDR2 SVGAGI. The CDR3 nucleotides read TGTGCCAGCAGTTACGACGGTGACTATGGCTACACCTTC. Residues: CASSYDGDYGYTF.

Worth noting for this clone: The identical CDR3 is also encoded by other nucleotide sequences in the sample. CDR3 region: CASSLGDGNNEQFF. The CDR3 DNA sequence: TGCGCCAGCAGCTTGGGGGACGGGAACAATGAGCAGTTCTTC. The V call is TRBV5-1, the J call TRBJ2-1; perhaps D is TRBD1 or TRBD2 (5 bases each). V lost 0 bases and J lost 5, with 9 bases in between. Looked up from germline, CDR1 is SGHRS and CDR2 is YFSETQ. The CDR3 totals 14 residues.

In its sample, this clone was seen a few times. The chain joins TRBV5-1 to TRBJ1-4; the match to TRBD1 covers 7 bases. The CDR3 is made up of 14 amino acids. J lost 6 bases, V lost 4 bases, and 6 bases had no gene match. Per germline, CDR1 SGHRS and CDR2 YFSETQ. The CDR3 is CASSPDRIDEKLFF. CDR3 DNA sequence: TGCGCCAGCAGCCCGGACAGGATCGATGAAAAACTGTTTTTT.

A remark on this clone: A much larger clone differs by one base, so this may be a read error. J is TRBJ2-3 and V is TRBV7-3; D is perhaps TRBD2 (5 bases). Germline V gene lookup returns CDR1 SGHTA and CDR2 FQGTGA. This CDR3 is 14 amino acids long. Trimming removed 2 bases at V and 2 bases at J, with 8 bases between. CDR3 in DNA: TGTGCCAGCAGCTTAGGGCGGGCCACAGATACGCAGTATTTT. This gives the protein CASSLGRATDTQYF. The full variable domain, its missing parts supplied by reference TRBV7-3 and TRBJ2-3, is GAGVSQTPSNKVTEKGKYVELRCDPISGHTALYWYRQSLGQGPEFLIYFQGTGAADDSGLPNDRFFAVRPEGSVSTLKIQRTERGDSAVYLCASSLGRATDTQYFGPGTRLTVL.

This sequence joins TRBV6-4 and TRBJ2-1; 9 bases are a match to TRBD2. The trim removed 3 bases at V and 4 bases at J, leaving 1 base unmatched. Germline assignment: CDR1 MRHNA and CDR2 SNTAGT. CDR3 length: 14 amino acids. As DNA, the CDR3 is TGTGCCAGCAGTGAGCGGGGGGGATACAATGAGCAGTTCTTC. It specifies CASSERGGYNEQFF.

The chain employs TRBV4-1 and TRBJ1-2; no definite D call. CDR3 length: 15 residues. CDR1 and CDR2 (germline): MGHRA, YSYEKL. V was trimmed by 0 bases and J by 6 bases, leaving 14 bases between them. The CDR3 DNA reads as TGCGCCAGCAGCCAAGATCAAGGATGGAAAGATGGCTACACCTTC. Its protein product is CASSQDQGWKDGYTF.

CDR3 in amino acids: CASSPRVVSNGGYTF. DNA for the CDR3: TGTGCCAGCAGCCCCCGTGTAGTCTCTAACGGTGGCTACACCTTC. This sequence joins TRBV4-2 and TRBJ1-2; D gene unclear. The V gene's germline CDR1 is LGHNA and CDR2 YNFKEQ. The CDR3 totals 15 residues. Trimming took off 4 bases at V and 7 bases at J, with 19 bases between the two ends.

This clone was detected only a few times. CDR3 in DNA: TGTGCCAGCAGTGACTACTACGAGCAGTACGTC. Protein product: CASSDYYEQYV. The chain uses TRBV2 and TRBJ2-7; D not certain. This CDR3 is 11 amino acids long. CDR1 is SNHLY and CDR2 is FYNNEI in the germline V gene. Trimming took 3 bases from V and 3 from J, leaving 3 bases between them.

A few counts support this clone. The chain employs TRBV6-6 and TRBJ1-1; D is unclear. Between the trimmed V and J ends, which lost 6 bases and 5 bases, there was a span of 10 bases. The germline V gene encodes CDR1 MNHNY and CDR2 SVGAGI (reference sequence). The CDR3 runs 12 residues. The CDR3 sequence: CASSTSGTEAFF. The CDR3 DNA reads as TGTGCCAGCAGCACAAGTGGGACTGAAGCTTTCTTT.

The rearrangement joins TRBV21-1 to TRBJ2-7; the table's D gene call, TRBD2, was not cross checked with the DNA. TRBV21-1 constitutes a pseudogene. CDR3 size: 13 residues. The CDR3 protein is CASSRAGRYEQYF. CDR3 sequence (DNA): TGTGCCAGCAGCCGGGCGGGAAGATACGAGCAGTACTTC.